A single sample gave rise to the 12 T cell receptor beta chains below, sequenced in a study of T cell responses to AZD1222 COVID-19 vaccine. The assay was immunoSEQ multiplex PCR, and TCRdb's table has in-frame clones only and misses some. The data contain roughly 130,000 clones, 88% of them singletons. Specimen: peripheral blood, collected on day 0 of AZD1222 vaccination. The receptors come from an adult in good health.

The chain is built from TRBV5-4 and TRBJ1-5; TRBD1 matches at 11 bases. The germline V gene has CDR1 SGHNT and CDR2 YYREEE (reference sequence). V was pared by 4 bases and J by 6 bases, with 12 bases of the junction left unmatched. This CDR3 region has 17 residues. CDR3 residues: CASSPDRGRLVGQPQHF. DNA of the CDR3: TGTGCCAGCAGCCCGGACAGGGGGCGTCTTGTCGGTCAGCCCCAGCATTTT. Using reference TRBV5-4 and TRBJ1-5 for the parts outside the CDR3, the full variable domain is ETGVTQSPTHLIKTRGQQVTLRCSSQSGHNTVSWYQQALGQGPQFIFQYYREEENGRGNFPPRFSGLQFPNYSSELNVNALELDDSALYLCASSPDRGRLVGQPQHFGDGTRLSIL.

The chain combines TRBV5-1 with TRBJ1-2; the D gene is possibly TRBD1 (6 bases). Germline CDR1 is SGHRS and CDR2 is YFSETQ. V shed 2 bases and J shed 2 bases, with 10 bases lying between them. CDR3 length: 14 amino acids. The CDR3 loop is CASSLFGQNYGYTF. CDR3 DNA: TGCGCCAGCAGCTTATTCGGACAGAACTATGGCTACACCTTC.

The rearrangement joins TRBV4-2 to TRBJ1-1; D gene uncertain. Germline loops: CDR1 LGHNA, CDR2 YNFKEQ. The V and J ends lost 5 bases and 1 base respectively, with 14 bases between them. The CDR3 is 15 amino acids. CDR3 region: CASSSDLGANTEAFF. CDR3 nucleotides: TGTGCCAGCAGCTCGGACCTAGGCGCGAACACTGAAGCTTTCTTT.

The chain employs TRBV24-1 and TRBJ1-5; D possibly corresponds to TRBD1 (5 bases). V was trimmed by 6 bases and J by 3 bases, leaving 14 bases between them. From germline, CDR1 is KGHDR and CDR2 SFDVKD. The length of the CDR3 is 15 residues. DNA for the CDR3: TGTGCCACCAGTCCCTCAGGGCCCTCCAATCAGCCCCAGCATTTT. This sequence encodes CATSPSGPSNQPQHF.

The V and J genes are TRBV3-1 (or the pseudogene TRBV3-2) and TRBJ2-3; TRBD2 matches at 8 bases. V lost 4 bases, J lost 7 bases, and 7 bases stayed unmatched. From germline, CDR1 is LGHDT and CDR2 YNNKEL (reference sequence). The CDR3 covers 14 residues. The CDR3: CASSPRGGPYTQYF. CDR3 DNA sequence: TGTGCCAGCAGCCCCCGCGGGGGGCCGTATACGCAGTATTTT.

This clone showed up just once. V is TRBV5-6 and J is TRBJ1-5; no definite D call. Germline CDR1 and CDR2: SGHDT and YYEEEE. The CDR3 length is 16 residues. V lost 4 bases, J lost 2 bases, and 16 bases lay in between. The CDR3 is CASSLGGGVGNQPQHF. As DNA, the CDR3 is TGTGCCAGCAGCCTCGGAGGAGGAGTGGGCAATCAGCCCCAGCATTTT.

The gene calls are TRBV5-1 and TRBJ2-5, with 13 bases fitting TRBD2. Trimming cost V 4 bases and J 1 base; bases outside gene matches: 4. This CDR3 has 16 residues. Germline CDR1 SGHRS, CDR2 YFSETQ. The CDR3 loop reads CASSQGLAGFQETQYF. In nucleotides, the CDR3 is TGCGCCAGCAGCCAGGGACTAGCGGGGTTCCAAGAGACCCAGTACTTC.

The chain has TRBV25-1 and TRBJ2-5; tentatively, D is TRBD2 (5 bases). This CDR3 has 12 amino acids. V was cut by 3 bases and J by 7 bases, with 9 bases left in between. CDR1 is MGHDK and CDR2 is SYGVNS in the germline V gene. The CDR3 DNA reads TGTGCCAGCAGTGATGGGCGGGTGACCCAGTACTTC. Protein product: CASSDGRVTQYF.

J is TRBJ1-5 and V is TRBV18; TRBD1 is a possible D gene (5 bases). The CDR3 has 13 amino acids. Germline loops: CDR1 KGHSH, CDR2 LQKENI. Between the trimmed V and J ends, which lost 6 bases and 7 bases, there was a span of 13 bases. CDR3 amino acids: CASSEGRGQPQHF. In nucleotides, the CDR3 is TGTGCCAGCTCGGAGGGGAGGGGCCAGCCCCAGCATTTT.

The sample holds a few counts of this clone. The CDR3 loop reads CASSTGLAGGIGELFF. CDR3 DNA sequence: TGTGCCAGTAGTACGGGACTAGCGGGGGGTATCGGGGAGCTGTTTTTT. The rearrangement joins TRBV19 to TRBJ2-2; TRBD2 agrees at 15 bases. From germline, CDR1 is LNHDA and CDR2 SQIVND (reference sequence). The CDR3 covers 16 residues. The ends lost 4 bases at V and 7 bases at J; junction bases unmatched: 4.

The J gene is TRBJ1-5, the V gene TRBV7-2; TRBD1 matches 10 bases. This CDR3 spans 14 amino acids. Germline trimming cut 6 bases from V and 2 bases from J; bases unmatched to any gene: 1. Germline assignment: CDR1 SGHTA and CDR2 FQGNSA. In DNA, the CDR3 is TGTGCCAGCAGGGGGACAGGGGGCAATCAGCCCCAGCATTTT. As protein: CASRGTGGNQPQHF.

The chain carries TRBV5-1 and TRBJ2-1; D possibly matches TRBD1 or TRBD2 (5 bases each). Germline V gene data show CDR1 as SGHRS and CDR2 as YFSETQ. There are 13 residues in the CDR3. V lost 4 bases and J 12 bases, leaving 17 bases between the germline ends. CDR3 sequence: CASSLGGRGRQFF. The CDR3, as DNA: TGCGCCAGCAGCCTTGGGGGTAGAGGACGGCAGTTCTTC.